These T cell receptor beta chains were read from a single sample in a study of blood T cell repertoires in COVID-19. Clones were read by immunoSEQ multiplex PCR, and TCRdb kept only the in-frame ones, dropping some. This table has approximately 170,000 clones, 88% appearing once. The specimen sequenced was peripheral blood. The source is a man between 60 and 75 years old with acute or convalescent COVID-19. Each CDR3 is given with its conserved first and last residue. Fields, in order: CDR3 DNA, CDR3 protein, J gene, clone size, D gene, V gene. D genes are given only for firm matches. Part of the rows lack a size; the others show once, few, many or a class for expanded clones.

TGTGCCAGTAGTTTAACGAGGGCGGGGGTTGAAGCTTTCTTT CASSLTRAGVEAFF TRBJ1-1 - - TRBV19
TGTGCCAGCAGGGCTGACAGGGGCGCCTATGGCTACACCTTC CASRADRGAYGYTF TRBJ1-2 - TRBD1 TRBV6-4
TGTGCCAGCAGCTTAGGGGACAGTACCGAGCAGTACTTC CASSLGDSTEQYF TRBJ2-7 - TRBD1 TRBV11-1
TGTGCCAGCAGCCCAGACTGGAAACTGTTTTTT CASSPDWKLFF TRBJ1-4 - - TRBV7-9
TGTGCCACCTCTGACAGGGCGAACACCGGGGAGCTGTTTTTT CATSDRANTGELFF TRBJ2-2 - TRBD1 TRBV19
TGTGCCAGCAGCTTAGACCAAAACGGGGGCTACACCTTC CASSLDQNGGYTF TRBJ1-2 - - TRBV11-3
TGCGCCAGCAGCTTGGGATTCGGGACAGGGGGCGCAGGGCGGTCCTACGAGCAGTACTTC CASSLGFGTGGAGRSYEQYF TRBJ2-7 - TRBD1 TRBV5-1
TGTGCCAGTACTACAGGCAGACAGGTCTATGATCAGCCCCAGCATTTT CASTTGRQVYDQPQHF TRBJ1-5 - - TRBV19
TGCAGCGTGAGGCTCCCTAATGAAAAACTGTTTTTT CSVRLPNEKLFF TRBJ1-4 once - TRBV29-1
TGTGCCAGCAGCGTAGAGGGCGGGAGGAGCGATGAGCAGTTCTTC CASSVEGGRSDEQFF TRBJ2-1 - TRBD2 TRBV9
TGTGCCAGTAGTCCCCAGCCGACCAGCGGGGAGCAGTACTTC CASSPQPTSGEQYF TRBJ2-7 - - TRBV19
TGTGCCTGGAGTCAGGGAAATCAGCCCCAGCATTTT CAWSQGNQPQHF TRBJ1-5 - - TRBV30
TGTGCCAGCACCCTAACAGGGGGTGGTTCACCCCTCCACTTT CASTLTGGGSPLHF TRBJ1-6 few TRBD1 TRBV3-1/TRBV3-2
TGTGCCTGGAGTGCGGGCACAGGGTACGGAAACACCATATATTTT CAWSAGTGYGNTIYF TRBJ1-3 - - TRBV30
TGTGCCAGCACGGAACAGGGGGGCTATGGCTACACCTTC CASTEQGGYGYTF TRBJ1-2 - TRBD1 TRBV28
TGTGCCAGCAGCTTTTTTACTAGCGGGGGTTATGAGCAGTTCTTC CASSFFTSGGYEQFF TRBJ2-1 - TRBD2 TRBV7-2
TGTGCCAGCAGTCCATCGACAGGGGGAGCTTTCTTT CASSPSTGGAFF TRBJ1-1 once TRBD1 TRBV28
TGTGCCAGTACTCCCCCTTGGGGACAGGGCTTAAGCACCGGGGAGCTGTTTTTT CASTPPWGQGLSTGELFF TRBJ2-2 - TRBD1 TRBV19
TGTGCCAGCAGAGGGGGCTATGGCTACACCTTC CASRGGYGYTF TRBJ1-2 - - TRBV6-4
TGTGCCAGCAGTACTGGGACAGGTGAAGCTTTCTTT CASSTGTGEAFF TRBJ1-1 - TRBD1 TRBV6-5
TGTGCCAGCAGCTTAGCTGGTGACAGATCCTACGAGCAGTACTTC CASSLAGDRSYEQYF TRBJ2-7 - - TRBV7-2
TGTGCCAGCAGCCCCCCCCGACAGATGAACACTGAAGCTTTCTTT CASSPPRQMNTEAFF TRBJ1-1 - - TRBV7-9
TGCAGCGCTGGGGTACCGGGAGAAGAGACCCAGTACTTC CSAGVPGEETQYF TRBJ2-5 few - TRBV29-1
TGTGCCTGGGACACGGGCGGGGGCTATCAGCCCCAGCATTTT CAWDTGGGYQPQHF TRBJ1-5 - - TRBV30
TGTGCCAGCAGCCAACTCCCGACAGGGAGCTCCTACAATGAGCAGTTCTTC CASSQLPTGSSYNEQFF TRBJ2-1 - TRBD1 TRBV3-1/TRBV3-2
TGTGCCAGCAGCCCCGTTCGGGGGGTAGAGACCCAGTACTTC CASSPVRGVETQYF TRBJ2-5 - TRBD2 TRBV9
TGTGCCAGCGGAGGACCGAAGGCTAATCAGCCCCAGCATTTT CASGGPKANQPQHF TRBJ1-5 - - TRBV5-8
TGTGCCAGTAGTAGCTCTGCGTACCAAGAGACCCAGTACTTC CASSSSAYQETQYF TRBJ2-5 - - TRBV19
TGCGCCAGCAGCTTGGGGACAGGGTACTATGGCTACACCTTC CASSLGTGYYGYTF TRBJ1-2 - TRBD1 TRBV5-1
TGTGCCAGCAGTTTCCTAGGTGCAGGGGGGAGTCATGGCTACACCTTC CASSFLGAGGSHGYTF TRBJ1-2 - TRBD1 TRBV27
TGCGCCAGCAGTGACGGACTTAACTCCTACAATGAGCAGTTCTTC CASSDGLNSYNEQFF TRBJ2-1 - - TRBV10-1
TGTGCCACCAGCAAAGACGGAGGCCGGTCGGAGACCCAGTACTTC CATSKDGGRSETQYF TRBJ2-5 - - TRBV15